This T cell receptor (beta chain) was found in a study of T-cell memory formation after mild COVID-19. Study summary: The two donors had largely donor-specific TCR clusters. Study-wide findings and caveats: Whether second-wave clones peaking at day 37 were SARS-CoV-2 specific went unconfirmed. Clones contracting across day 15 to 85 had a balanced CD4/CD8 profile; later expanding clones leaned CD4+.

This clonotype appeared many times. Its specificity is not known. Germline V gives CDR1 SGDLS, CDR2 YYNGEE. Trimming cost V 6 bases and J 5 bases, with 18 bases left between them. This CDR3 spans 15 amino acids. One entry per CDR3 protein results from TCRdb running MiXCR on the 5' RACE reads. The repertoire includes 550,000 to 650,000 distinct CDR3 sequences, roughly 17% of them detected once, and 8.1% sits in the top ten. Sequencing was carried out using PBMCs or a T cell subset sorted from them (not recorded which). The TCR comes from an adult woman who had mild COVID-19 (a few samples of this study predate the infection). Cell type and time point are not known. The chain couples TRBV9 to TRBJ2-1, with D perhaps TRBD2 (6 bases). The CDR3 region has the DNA TGTGCCAGCACCGCCACGGGGGTCCTTCACAATGAGCAGTTCTTC. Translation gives CASTATGVLHNEQFF.